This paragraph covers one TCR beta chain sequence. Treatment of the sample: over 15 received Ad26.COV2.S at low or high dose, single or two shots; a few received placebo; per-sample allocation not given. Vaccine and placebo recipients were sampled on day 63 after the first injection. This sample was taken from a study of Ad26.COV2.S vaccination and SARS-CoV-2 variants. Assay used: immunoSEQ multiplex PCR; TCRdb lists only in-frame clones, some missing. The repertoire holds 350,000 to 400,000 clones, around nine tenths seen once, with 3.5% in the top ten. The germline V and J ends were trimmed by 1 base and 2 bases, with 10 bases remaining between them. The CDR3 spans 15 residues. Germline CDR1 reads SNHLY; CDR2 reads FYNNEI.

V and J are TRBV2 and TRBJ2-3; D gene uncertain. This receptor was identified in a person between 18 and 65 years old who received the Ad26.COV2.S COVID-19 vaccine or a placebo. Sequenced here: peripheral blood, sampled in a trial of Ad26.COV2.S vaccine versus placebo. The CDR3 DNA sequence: TGTGCCAGCAGTGAAGGCTTAACCGCCACAGATACGCAGTATTTT. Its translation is CASSEGLTATDTQYF.